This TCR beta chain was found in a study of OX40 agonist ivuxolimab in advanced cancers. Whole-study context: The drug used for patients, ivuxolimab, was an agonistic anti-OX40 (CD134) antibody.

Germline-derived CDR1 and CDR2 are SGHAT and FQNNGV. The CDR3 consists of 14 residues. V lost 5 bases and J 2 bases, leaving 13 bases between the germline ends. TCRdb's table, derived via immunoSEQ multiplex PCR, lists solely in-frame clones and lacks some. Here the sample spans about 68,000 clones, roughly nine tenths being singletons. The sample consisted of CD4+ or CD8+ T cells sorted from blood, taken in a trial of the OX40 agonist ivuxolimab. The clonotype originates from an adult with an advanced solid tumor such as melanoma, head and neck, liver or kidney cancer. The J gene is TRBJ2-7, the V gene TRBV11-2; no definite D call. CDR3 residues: CASSTAIGTYEQYF. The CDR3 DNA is TGTGCCAGCAGCACCGCGATAGGCACCTACGAGCAGTACTTC.